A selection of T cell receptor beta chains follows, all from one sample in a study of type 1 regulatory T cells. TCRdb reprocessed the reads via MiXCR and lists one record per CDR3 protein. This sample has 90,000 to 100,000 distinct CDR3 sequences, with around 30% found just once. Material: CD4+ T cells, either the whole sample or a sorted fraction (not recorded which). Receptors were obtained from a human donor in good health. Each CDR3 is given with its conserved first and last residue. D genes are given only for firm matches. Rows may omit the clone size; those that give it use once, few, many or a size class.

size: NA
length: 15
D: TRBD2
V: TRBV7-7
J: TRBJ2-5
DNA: TGTGCCAGCAGCCCCGGGACTAGCTTCGAAGAGACCCAGTACTTC
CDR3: CASSPGTSFEETQYF

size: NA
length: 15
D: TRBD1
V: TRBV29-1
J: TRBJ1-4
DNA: TGCAGCGTTGAAGATGATGGGACAGGGGGTGAAAAACTGTTTTTT
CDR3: CSVEDDGTGGEKLFF

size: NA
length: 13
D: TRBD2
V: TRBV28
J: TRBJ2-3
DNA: TGTGCCAGCAGGGGAGCGGGAGGGGATACGCAGTATTTT
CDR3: CASRGAGGDTQYF

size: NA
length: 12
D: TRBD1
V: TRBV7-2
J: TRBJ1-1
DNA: TGTGCCAGCAGCTTTCCGGGACAGGAAGCTTTCTTT
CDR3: CASSFPGQEAFF

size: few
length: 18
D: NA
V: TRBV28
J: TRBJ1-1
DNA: TGTGCCAGCAGTTTATTTGCGTCGTTGGGCAGGGAGAACACTGAAGCTTTCTTT
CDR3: CASSLFASLGRENTEAFF

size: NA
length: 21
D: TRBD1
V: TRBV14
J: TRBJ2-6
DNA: TGTGCCAGCAGCCAAGATTATGCCGGGACAGCCGTTTCTATCTGGGCCAACGTCCTGACTTTC
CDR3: CASSQDYAGTAVSIWANVLTF

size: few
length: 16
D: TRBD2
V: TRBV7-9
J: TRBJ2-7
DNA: TGTGCCAGCAGCCCAAGGACTAGCGGGACATACTACGAGCAGTACTTC
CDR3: CASSPRTSGTYYEQYF

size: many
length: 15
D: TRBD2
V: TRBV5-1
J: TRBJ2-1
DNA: TGCGCCAGCAGCTTGGCGACTAGCGGGACGAATGAGCAGTTCTTC
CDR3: CASSLATSGTNEQFF

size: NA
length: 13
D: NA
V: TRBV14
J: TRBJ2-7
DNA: TGTGCCAGCAGCCAAGCGGGATCCTACGAGCAGTACTTC
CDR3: CASSQAGSYEQYF

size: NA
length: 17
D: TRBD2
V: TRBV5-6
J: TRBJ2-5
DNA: TGTGCCAGCACTACCTTTGGGAGGGACTCCTGGAAAGAGACCCAGTACTTC
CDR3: CASTTFGRDSWKETQYF

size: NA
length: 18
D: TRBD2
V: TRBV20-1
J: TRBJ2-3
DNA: TGCAGTGCCTACGACTCCGCTAGCGGGAATGGATTAGCAGATACGCAGTATTTT
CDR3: CSAYDSASGNGLADTQYF

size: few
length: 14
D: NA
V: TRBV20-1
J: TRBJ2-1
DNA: TGCAGTGCTACCCTTCCCTTAACAGAGAATGAGCAGTTCTTC
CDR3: CSATLPLTENEQFF

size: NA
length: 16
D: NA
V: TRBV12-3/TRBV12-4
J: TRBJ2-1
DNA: TGTGCCAGCAGACATACCCGGGCAGACGACTACAATGAGCAGTTCTTC
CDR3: CASRHTRADDYNEQFF

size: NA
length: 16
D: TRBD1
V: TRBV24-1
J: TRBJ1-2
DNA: TGTGCCACCAGTGAGACAGGGGGAAAACCCTCCTATGGCTACACCTTC
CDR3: CATSETGGKPSYGYTF

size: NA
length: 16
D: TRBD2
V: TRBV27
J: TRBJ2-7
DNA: TGTGCCAGCCAATTAGTAGCGGGAGTTTCTTTCCACGAGCAGTACTTC
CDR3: CASQLVAGVSFHEQYF

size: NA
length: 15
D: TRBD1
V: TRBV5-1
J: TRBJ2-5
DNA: TGCGCCAGCACCCCCCGGGCAGGGGGCGGGAAGACCCAGTACTTC
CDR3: CASTPRAGGGKTQYF